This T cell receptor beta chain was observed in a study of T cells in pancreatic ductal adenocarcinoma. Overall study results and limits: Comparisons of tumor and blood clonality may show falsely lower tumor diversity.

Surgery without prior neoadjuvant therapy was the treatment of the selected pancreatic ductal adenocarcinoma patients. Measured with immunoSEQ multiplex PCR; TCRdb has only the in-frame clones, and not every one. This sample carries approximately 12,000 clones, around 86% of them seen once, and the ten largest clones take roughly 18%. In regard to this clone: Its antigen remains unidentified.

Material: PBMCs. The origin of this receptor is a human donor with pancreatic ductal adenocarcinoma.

The CDR3: CASSFPGRFGELFF. The DNA of the CDR3 is TGTGCCAGCAGCTTCCCTGGTCGCTTCGGGGAGCTGTTTTTT. V gene TRBV7-6 combines with J gene TRBJ2-2; D is undetermined. V lost 3 bases and J lost 7, with 12 bases in between. This CDR3 region has 14 residues. The germline V gene has CDR1 SGHVS and CDR2 FNYEAQ. The full variable domain, its missing parts supplied by reference TRBV7-6 and TRBJ2-2, is GAGVSQSPRYKVTKRGQDVALRCDPISGHVSLYWYRQALGQGPEFLTYFNYEAQQDKSGLPNDRFSAERPEGSISTLTIQRTEQRDSAMYRCASSFPGRFGELFFGEGSRLTVL.